The present TCR beta chain was sequenced within a study of T-cell reconstitution after alpha-beta-depleted transplantation in children. This CDR3 is 15 amino acids long. Between the trimmed V and J ends, which lost 0 bases and 9 bases, there was a span of 15 bases. Germline V gene data show CDR1 as MNHNS and CDR2 as SASEGT. There are many counts of this clonotype. Construction of the TCRbeta library involved unique molecular identifiers. TCRdb re-called the PCR reads with MiXCR, one entry per CDR3 protein. This sample carries hundreds of thousands of distinct CDR3 sequences, roughly 15% of them seen once, and the ten largest clones take approximately 1%.

Sample: PBMCs from the stem cell graft donor, taken from the stem cell graft. The V and J genes are TRBV6-1 and TRBJ2-1; maybe TRBD1 (5 bases). The origin of this receptor is a human donor who donated a stem cell graft to a child with acute myeloid leukemia. Written as DNA, the CDR3 is TGTGCCAGCAGTGAAGCGGGCCAGGGTATTATTGAGCAGTTCTTC. Its protein is CASSEAGQGIIEQFF.